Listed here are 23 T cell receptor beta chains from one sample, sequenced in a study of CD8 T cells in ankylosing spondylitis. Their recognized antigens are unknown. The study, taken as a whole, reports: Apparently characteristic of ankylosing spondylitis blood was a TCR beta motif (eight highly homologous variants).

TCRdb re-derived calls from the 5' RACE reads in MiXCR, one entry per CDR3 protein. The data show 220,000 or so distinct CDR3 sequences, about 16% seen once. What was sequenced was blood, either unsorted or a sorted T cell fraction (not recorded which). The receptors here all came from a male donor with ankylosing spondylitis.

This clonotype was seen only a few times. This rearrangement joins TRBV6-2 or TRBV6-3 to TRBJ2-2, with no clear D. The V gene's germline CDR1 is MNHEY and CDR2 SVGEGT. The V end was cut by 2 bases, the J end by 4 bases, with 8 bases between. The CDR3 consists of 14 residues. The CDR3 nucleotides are TGTGCCAGCAGTTACCTCAAGAGCACCGGGGAGCTGTTTTTT. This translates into CASSYLKSTGELFF.

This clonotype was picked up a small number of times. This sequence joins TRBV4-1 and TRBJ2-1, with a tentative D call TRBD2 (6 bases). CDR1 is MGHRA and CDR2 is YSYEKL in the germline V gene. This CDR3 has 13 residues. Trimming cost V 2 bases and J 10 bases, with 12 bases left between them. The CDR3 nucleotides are TGCGCCAGCAGCCAACCTACTAGCCCCGAGCAGTTCTTC. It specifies CASSQPTSPEQFF.

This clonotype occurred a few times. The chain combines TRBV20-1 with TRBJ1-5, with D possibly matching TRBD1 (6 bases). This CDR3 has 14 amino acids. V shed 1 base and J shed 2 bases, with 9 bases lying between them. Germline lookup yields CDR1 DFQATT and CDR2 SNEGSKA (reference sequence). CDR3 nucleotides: TGCAGTGCTAGAGGGGGGCTGGGCAATCAGCCCCAGCATTTT. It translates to CSARGGLGNQPQHF.

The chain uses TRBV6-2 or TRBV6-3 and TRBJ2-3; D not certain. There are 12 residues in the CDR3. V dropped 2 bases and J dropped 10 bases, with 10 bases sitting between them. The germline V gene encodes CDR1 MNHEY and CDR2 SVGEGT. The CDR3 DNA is TGTGCCAGCAGTTACGGCGGATACGCGCAGTATTTT. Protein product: CASSYGGYAQYF.

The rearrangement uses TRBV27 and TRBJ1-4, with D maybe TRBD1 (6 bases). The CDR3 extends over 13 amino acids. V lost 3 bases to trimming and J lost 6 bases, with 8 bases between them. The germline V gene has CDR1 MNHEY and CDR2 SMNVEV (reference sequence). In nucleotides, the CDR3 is TGTGCCAGCAGTTTTTCAGGGGATGAAAAACTGTTTTTT. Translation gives CASSFSGDEKLFF.

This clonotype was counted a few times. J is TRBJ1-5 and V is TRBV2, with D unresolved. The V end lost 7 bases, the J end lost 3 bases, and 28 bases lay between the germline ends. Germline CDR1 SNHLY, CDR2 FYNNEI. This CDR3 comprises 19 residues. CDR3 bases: TGTGCCAGCACCTTTCTGCCGACAAACACAATGATGGACAATCAGCCCCAGCATTTT. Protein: CASTFLPTNTMMDNQPQHF.

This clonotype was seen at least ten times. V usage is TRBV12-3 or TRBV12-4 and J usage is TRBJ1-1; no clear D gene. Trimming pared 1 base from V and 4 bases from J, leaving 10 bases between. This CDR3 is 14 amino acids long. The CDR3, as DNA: TGTGCCAGCAGTTTAGAGGGTTGGGCCACTGAAGCTTTCTTT. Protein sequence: CASSLEGWATEAFF.

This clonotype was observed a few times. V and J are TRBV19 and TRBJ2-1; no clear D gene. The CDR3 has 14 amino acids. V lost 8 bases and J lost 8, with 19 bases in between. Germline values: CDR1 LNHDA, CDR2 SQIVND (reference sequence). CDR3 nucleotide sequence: TGTGCCAGTTCACCCGAACCCCGGTTCTATGAGCAGTTCTTC. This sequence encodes CASSPEPRFYEQFF.

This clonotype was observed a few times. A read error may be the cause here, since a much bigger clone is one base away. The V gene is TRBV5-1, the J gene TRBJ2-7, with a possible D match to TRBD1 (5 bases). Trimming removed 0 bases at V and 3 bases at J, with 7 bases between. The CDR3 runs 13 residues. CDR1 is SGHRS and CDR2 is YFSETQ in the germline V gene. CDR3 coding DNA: TGCGCCAGCAGCTTGGGACAGATCTACGAGCAGTACTTC. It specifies CASSLGQIYEQYF.

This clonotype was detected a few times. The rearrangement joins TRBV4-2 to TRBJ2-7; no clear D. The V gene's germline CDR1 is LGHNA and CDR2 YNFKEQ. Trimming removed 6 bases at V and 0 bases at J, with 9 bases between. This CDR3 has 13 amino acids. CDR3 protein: CASRGENSYEQYF. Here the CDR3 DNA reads TGTGCCAGCAGAGGAGAGAACTCCTACGAGCAGTACTTC.

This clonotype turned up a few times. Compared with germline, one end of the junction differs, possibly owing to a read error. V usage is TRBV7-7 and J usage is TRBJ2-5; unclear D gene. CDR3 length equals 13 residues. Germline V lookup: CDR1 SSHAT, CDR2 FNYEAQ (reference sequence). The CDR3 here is CASSWRMGETQYF. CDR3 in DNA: TGTGCTAGCAGCTGGCGGATGGGAGAGACCCAGTACTTC.

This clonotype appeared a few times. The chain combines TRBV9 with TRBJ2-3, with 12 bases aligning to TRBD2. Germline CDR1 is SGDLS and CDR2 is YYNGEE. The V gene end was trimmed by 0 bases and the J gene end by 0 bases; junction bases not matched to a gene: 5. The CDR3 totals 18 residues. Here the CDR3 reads CASSVGLAGVASTDTQYF. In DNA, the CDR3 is TGTGCCAGCAGCGTAGGACTAGCGGGAGTAGCAAGCACAGATACGCAGTATTTT.

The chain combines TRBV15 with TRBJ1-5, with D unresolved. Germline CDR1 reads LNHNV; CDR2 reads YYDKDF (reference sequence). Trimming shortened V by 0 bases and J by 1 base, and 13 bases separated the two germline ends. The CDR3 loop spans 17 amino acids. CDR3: CATSRDDRARSNQPQHF. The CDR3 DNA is TGTGCCACCAGCAGAGATGATAGGGCCAGGAGCAATCAGCCCCAGCATTTT.

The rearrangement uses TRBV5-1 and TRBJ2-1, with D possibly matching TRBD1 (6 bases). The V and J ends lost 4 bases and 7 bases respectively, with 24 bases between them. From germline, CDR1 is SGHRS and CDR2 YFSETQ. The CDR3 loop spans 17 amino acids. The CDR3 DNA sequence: TGCGCCAGCAGCCAACACCCCGACAGGACTCGAGGTAATGAGCAGTTCTTC. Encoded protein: CASSQHPDRTRGNEQFF. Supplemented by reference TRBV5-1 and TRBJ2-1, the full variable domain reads KAGVTQTPRYLIKTRGQQVTLSCSPISGHRSVSWYQQTPGQGLQFLFEYFSETQRNKGNFPGRFSGRQFSNSRSEMNVSTLELGDSALYLCASSQHPDRTRGNEQFFGPGTRLTVL.

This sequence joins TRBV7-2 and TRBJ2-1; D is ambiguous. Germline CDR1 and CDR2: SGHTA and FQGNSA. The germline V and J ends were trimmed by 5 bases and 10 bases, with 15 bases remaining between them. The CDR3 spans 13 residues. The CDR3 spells CASSQTSRWEQFF. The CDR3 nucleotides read TGTGCCAGCAGCCAAACCTCAAGGTGGGAGCAGTTCTTC.

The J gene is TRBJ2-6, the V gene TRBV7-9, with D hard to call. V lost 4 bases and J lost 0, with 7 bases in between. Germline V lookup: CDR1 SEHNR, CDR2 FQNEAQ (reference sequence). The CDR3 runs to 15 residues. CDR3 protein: CASSSLLSGANVLTF. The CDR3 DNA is TGTGCCAGCAGCTCTCTACTCTCTGGGGCCAACGTCCTGACTTTC.

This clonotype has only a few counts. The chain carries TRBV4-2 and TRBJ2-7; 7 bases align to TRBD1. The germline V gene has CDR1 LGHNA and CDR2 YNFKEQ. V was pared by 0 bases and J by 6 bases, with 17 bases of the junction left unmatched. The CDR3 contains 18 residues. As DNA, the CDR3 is TGTGCCAGCAGCCAAGAAAGCCCGAATTACAGGGGACCATGCGAGCAGTACTTC. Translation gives CASSQESPNYRGPCEQYF.

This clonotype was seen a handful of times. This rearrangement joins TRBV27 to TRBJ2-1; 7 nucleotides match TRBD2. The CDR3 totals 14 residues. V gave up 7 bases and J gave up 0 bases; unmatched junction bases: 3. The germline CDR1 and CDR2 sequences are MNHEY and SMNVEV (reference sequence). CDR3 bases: TGTGCCAGCAAATTAGCGGGCTCCTACAATGAGCAGTTCTTC. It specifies CASKLAGSYNEQFF.

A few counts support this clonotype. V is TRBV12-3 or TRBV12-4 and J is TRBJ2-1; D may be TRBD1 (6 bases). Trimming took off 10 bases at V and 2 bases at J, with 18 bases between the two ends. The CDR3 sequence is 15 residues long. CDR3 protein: CATNARGTAYNEQFF. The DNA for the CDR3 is TGTGCCACCAATGCTAGGGGGACCGCCTACAATGAGCAGTTCTTC.

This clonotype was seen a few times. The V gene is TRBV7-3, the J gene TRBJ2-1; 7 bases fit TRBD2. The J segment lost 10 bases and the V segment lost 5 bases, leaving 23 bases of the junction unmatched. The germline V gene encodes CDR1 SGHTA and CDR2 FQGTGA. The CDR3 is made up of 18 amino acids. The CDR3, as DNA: TGTGCCAGCAGCATATTCACCGCCGGGGGGTCTCATCTTGAGGAGCAGTTCTTC. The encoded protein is CASSIFTAGGSHLEEQFF.

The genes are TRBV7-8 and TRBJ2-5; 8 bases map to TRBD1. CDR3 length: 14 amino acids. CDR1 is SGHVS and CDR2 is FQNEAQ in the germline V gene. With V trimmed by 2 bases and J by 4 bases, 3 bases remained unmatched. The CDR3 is CASSLPGQGETQYF. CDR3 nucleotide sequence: TGTGCCAGCAGCTTACCAGGACAGGGAGAGACCCAGTACTTC.

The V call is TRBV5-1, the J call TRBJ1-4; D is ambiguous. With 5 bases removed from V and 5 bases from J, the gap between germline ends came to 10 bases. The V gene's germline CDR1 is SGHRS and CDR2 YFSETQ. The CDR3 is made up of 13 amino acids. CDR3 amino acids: CASRYSGNEKLFF. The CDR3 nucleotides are TGCGCCAGCAGATACTCAGGAAATGAAAAACTGTTTTTT.

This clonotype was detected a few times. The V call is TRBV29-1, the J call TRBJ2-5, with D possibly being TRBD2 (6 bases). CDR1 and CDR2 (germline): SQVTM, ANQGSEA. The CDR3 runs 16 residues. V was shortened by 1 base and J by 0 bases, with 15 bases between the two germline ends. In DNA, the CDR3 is TGCAGCGTTGAAGGTGGGGCTAGCGTAGACCAAGAGACCCAGTACTTC. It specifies CSVEGGASVDQETQYF.